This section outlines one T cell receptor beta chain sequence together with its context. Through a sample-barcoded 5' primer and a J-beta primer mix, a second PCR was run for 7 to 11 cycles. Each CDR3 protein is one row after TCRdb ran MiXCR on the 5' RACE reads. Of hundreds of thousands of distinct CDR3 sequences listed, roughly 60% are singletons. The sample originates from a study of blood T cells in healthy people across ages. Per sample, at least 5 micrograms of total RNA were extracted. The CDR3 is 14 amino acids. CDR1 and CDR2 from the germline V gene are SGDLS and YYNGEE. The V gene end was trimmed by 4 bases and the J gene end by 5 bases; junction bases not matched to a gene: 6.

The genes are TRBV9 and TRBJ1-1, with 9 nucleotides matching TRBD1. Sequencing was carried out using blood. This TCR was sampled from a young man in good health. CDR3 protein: CASSMDRGGTEAFF. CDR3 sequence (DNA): TGTGCCAGCAGCATGGACAGGGGAGGGACTGAAGCTTTCTTT.